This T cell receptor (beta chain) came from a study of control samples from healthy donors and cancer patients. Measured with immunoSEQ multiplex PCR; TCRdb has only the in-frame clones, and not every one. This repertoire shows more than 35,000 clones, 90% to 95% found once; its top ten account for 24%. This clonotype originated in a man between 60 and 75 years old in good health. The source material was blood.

The CDR3 loop is CATSDLGSETQYF. The CDR3 DNA reads as TGTGCCACCAGTGATTTGGGCTCAGAGACCCAGTACTTC. J is TRBJ2-5 and V is TRBV24-1; D is unclear. Germline lookup yields CDR1 KGHDR and CDR2 SFDVKD. V was trimmed by 0 bases and J by 4 bases, leaving 5 bases between them. The CDR3 runs to 13 residues.